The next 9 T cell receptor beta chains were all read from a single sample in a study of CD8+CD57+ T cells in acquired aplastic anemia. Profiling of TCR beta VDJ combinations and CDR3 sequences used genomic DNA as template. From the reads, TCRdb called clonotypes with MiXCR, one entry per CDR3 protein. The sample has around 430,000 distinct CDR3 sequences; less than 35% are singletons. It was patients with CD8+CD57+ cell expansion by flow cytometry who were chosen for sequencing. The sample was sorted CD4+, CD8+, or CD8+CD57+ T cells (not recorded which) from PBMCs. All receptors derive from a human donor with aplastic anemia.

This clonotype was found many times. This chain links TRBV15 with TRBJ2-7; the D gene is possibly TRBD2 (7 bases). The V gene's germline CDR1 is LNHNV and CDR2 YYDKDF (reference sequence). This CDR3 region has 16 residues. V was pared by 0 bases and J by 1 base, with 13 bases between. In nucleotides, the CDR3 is TGTGCCACCAGCAGAGATTTCGGGGGGCCGTCCTACGAGCAGTACTTC. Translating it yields CATSRDFGGPSYEQYF.

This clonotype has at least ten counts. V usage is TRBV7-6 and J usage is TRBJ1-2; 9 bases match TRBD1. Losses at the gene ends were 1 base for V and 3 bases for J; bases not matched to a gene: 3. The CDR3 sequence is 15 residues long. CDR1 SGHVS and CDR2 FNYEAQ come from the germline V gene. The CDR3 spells CASSLGTGVHYGYTF. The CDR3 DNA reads TGTGCCAGCAGCTTAGGGACAGGGGTCCACTATGGCTACACCTTC.

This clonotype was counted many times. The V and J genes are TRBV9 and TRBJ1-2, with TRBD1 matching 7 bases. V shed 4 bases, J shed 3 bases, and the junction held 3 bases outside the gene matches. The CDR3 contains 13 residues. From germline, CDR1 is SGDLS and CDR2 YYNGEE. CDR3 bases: TGTGCCAGCAGCTACGGGACAGACTATGGCTACACCTTC. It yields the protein CASSYGTDYGYTF. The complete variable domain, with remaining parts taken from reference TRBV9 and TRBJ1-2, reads DSGVTQTPKHLITATGQRVTLRCSPRSGDLSVYWYQQSLDQGLQFLIQYYNGEERAKGNILERFSAQQFPDLHSELNLSSLELGDSALYFCASSYGTDYGYTFGSGTRLTVV.

DNA of the CDR3: TGTGCCAGCAGCCAGGACAGGGGGATGTGCTATAGCAATCAGCCCCAGCATTTT. It codes for CASSQDRGMCYSNQPQHF. This chain connects TRBV7-3 to TRBJ1-5; 10 nucleotides align to TRBD1. CDR1 and CDR2 (germline): SGHTA, FQGTGA. Trimming took 5 bases from V and 0 from J; bases not matched to a gene: 10. The CDR3 has 18 amino acids.

CDR3 sequence (DNA): TGTGCCAGCAGCCAAACTTTTTTGACAGCCGAAGCTTTCTTT. Amino acids: CASSQTFLTAEAFF. The chain links TRBV14 to TRBJ1-1; D possibly corresponds to TRBD1 (5 bases). Trimming left V 2 bases short and J 8 bases short, with 15 bases between. CDR1 is SGHDN and CDR2 is FVKESK in the germline V gene. This CDR3 comprises 14 residues.

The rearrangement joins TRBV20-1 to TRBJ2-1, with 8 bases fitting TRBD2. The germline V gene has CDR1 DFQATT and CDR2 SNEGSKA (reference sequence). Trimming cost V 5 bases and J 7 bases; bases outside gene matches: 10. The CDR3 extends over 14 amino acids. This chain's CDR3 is CSAGAIAGRNEQFF. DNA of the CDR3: TGCAGTGCTGGGGCTATAGCGGGACGGAATGAGCAGTTCTTC.

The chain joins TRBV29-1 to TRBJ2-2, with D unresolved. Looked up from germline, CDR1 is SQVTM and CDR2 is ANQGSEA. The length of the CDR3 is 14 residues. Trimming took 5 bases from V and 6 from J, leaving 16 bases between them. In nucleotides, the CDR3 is TGCAGCGTTATAGGGCAGAAGATTCCCGGGGAGCTGTTTTTT. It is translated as CSVIGQKIPGELFF.

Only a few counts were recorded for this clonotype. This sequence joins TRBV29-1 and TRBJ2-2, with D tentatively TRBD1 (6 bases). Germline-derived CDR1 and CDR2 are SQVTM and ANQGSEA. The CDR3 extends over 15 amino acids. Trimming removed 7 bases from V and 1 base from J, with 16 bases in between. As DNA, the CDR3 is TGCAGCGGACAATCTTGGGGACAGAACACCGGGGAGCTGTTTTTT. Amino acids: CSGQSWGQNTGELFF.

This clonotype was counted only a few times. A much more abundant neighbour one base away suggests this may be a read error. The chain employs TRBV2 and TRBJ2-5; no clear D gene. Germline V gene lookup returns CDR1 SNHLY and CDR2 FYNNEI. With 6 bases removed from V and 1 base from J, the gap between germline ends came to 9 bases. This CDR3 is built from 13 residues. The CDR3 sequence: CASRWNSQETQYF. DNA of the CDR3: TGTGCCAGCAGATGGAATAGCCAAGAGACCCAGTACTTC.